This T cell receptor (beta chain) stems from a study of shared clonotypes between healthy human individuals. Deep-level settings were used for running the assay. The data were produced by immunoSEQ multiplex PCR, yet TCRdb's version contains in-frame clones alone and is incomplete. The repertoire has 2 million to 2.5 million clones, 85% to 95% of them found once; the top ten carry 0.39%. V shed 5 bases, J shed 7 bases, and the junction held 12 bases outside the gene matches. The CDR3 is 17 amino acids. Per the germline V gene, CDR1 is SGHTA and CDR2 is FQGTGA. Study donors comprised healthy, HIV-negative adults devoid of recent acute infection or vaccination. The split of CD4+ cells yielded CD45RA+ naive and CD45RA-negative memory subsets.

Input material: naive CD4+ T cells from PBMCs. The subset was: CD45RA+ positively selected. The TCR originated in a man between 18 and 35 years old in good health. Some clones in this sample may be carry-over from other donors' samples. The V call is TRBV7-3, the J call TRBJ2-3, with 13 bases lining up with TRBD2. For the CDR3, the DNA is TGTGCCAGCAGCGCCCGACTAGCGGGAGGAAAACGGTATACGCAGTATTTT. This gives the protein CASSARLAGGKRYTQYF.